Below, 16 T cell receptor beta chains from the same sample are listed, as sequenced in a study of blood T cells in healthy people across ages. Then a second PCR, running about 6 to 12 cycles, was carried out with a sample-barcoded 5' primer and a J-beta primer mix. One entry per CDR3 protein results from TCRdb running MiXCR on the 5' RACE reads. The data hold roughly 1.9 million distinct CDR3 sequences, with around 42% observed a single time. The sample taken for sequencing was blood. The receptor source for this set is a human donor in good health.

This chain connects TRBV7-2 to TRBJ2-5; 10 bases fit TRBD1. Germline V gives CDR1 SGHTA, CDR2 FQGNSA. CDR3 length equals 15 residues. The junction had 14 bases not matched to a gene; V was cut back by 5 bases and J by 11 bases. The CDR3 sequence: CASSPRDRGRGEQYF. Written as DNA, the CDR3 is TGTGCCAGCAGCCCACGGGACAGGGGTAGAGGGGAGCAGTACTTC.

This chain joins TRBV7-9 and TRBJ1-2; D is ambiguous. Trimming shortened V by 5 bases and J by 7 bases, and 14 bases separated the two germline ends. The germline CDR1 and CDR2 sequences are SEHNR and FQNEAQ (reference sequence). The CDR3 is 13 residues long. In DNA form, the CDR3 reads TGTGCCAGCAGCCCCTATCTCTCGGCTGGCTACACCTTC. Translated, it gives CASSPYLSAGYTF.

Only a few counts were recorded for this clonotype. Written as DNA, the CDR3 is TGCATTGGGTTGGGTGCAACTAATGAAAAACTGTTTTTT. Translation gives CIGLGATNEKLFF. The J gene is TRBJ1-4, the V gene TRBV20-1, with D hard to call. There are 13 residues in the CDR3. In germline, CDR1 is DFQATT, CDR2 SNEGSKA (reference sequence).

This clonotype was seen only a few times. This chain uses TRBV18 with TRBJ1-5; 9 positions match TRBD1. In germline, CDR1 is KGHSH, CDR2 LQKENI. V was clipped by 5 bases and J by 1 base; unmatched bases: 6. The CDR3 covers 16 residues. The CDR3 sequence is CASSRQGVISNQPQHF. CDR3 DNA sequence: TGTGCCAGCTCAAGACAGGGGGTAATAAGCAATCAGCCCCAGCATTTT.

This clonotype showed up just a few times. This chain joins TRBV5-1 and TRBJ2-1; D is ambiguous. Trimming took off 1 base at V and 4 bases at J, with 9 bases between the two ends. The germline gives CDR1 SGHRS, CDR2 YFSETQ. The CDR3 is 14 amino acids. CDR3 amino acids: CASSLSETYNEQFF. Written as DNA, the CDR3 is TGCGCCAGCAGCTTGTCCGAGACTTACAATGAGCAGTTCTTC.

This clonotype was counted between two and nine times. J is TRBJ2-3 and V is TRBV7-9; no clear D. The CDR3 contains 15 residues. Trimming left V 4 bases short and J 0 bases short, with 11 bases between. CDR1 is SEHNR and CDR2 is FQNEAQ in the germline V gene (reference sequence). CDR3 bases: TGTGCCAGCAGCTCCTACAGTACTAGCACAGATACGCAGTATTTT. This encodes CASSSYSTSTDTQYF.

The rearrangement uses TRBV7-3 and TRBJ2-3, with TRBD1 matching 9 bases. The CDR3 has 14 residues. CDR1 and CDR2 (germline): SGHTA, FQGTGA. J gave up 6 bases and V 3 bases, and 4 bases lay outside the gene matches. This chain's CDR3 is CASSFYGTGDTQYF. As DNA, the CDR3 is TGTGCCAGCAGCTTCTATGGGACAGGGGATACGCAGTATTTT. Using reference TRBV7-3 and TRBJ2-3 for the parts outside the CDR3, the full variable domain is GAGVSQTPSNKVTEKGKYVELRCDPISGHTALYWYRQSLGQGPEFLIYFQGTGAADDSGLPNDRFFAVRPEGSVSTLKIQRTERGDSAVYLCASSFYGTGDTQYFGPGTRLTVL.

The chain employs TRBV7-2 and TRBJ2-1; 9 bases match TRBD2. The trim removed 11 bases at V and 8 bases at J, leaving 19 bases unmatched. The CDR3 is 16 residues long. CDR1 SGHTA and CDR2 FQGNSA come from the germline V gene. The CDR3 is CASAVVSGGRVHEQFF. The CDR3 nucleotides are TGTGCCTCAGCGGTCGTCAGCGGGGGGAGGGTACATGAGCAGTTCTTC. The complete variable domain, with remaining parts taken from reference TRBV7-2 and TRBJ2-1, reads GAGVSQSPSNKVTEKGKDVELRCDPISGHTALYWYRQSLGQGLEFLIYFQGNSAPDKSGLPSDRFSAERTGGSVSTLTIQRTQQEDSAVYLCASAVVSGGRVHEQFFGPGTRLTVL.

The rearrangement uses TRBV6-6 and TRBJ2-6, with a tentative D call TRBD1 (6 bases). The CDR3 contains 16 residues. Trimming pared 10 bases from V and 0 bases from J, leaving 16 bases between. The germline V gene has CDR1 MNHNY and CDR2 SVGAGI (reference sequence). The CDR3 DNA sequence: TGTGCCAACACCAGAGGACAGCACTCTGGGGCCAACGTCCTGACTTTC. It translates to CANTRGQHSGANVLTF.

This clonotype was counted a few times. This chain connects TRBV4-3 to TRBJ2-1; TRBD1 aligns across 12 bases. Per the germline V gene, CDR1 is LGHNA and CDR2 is YSLEER. The CDR3 is 16 residues long. The V gene end was trimmed by 2 bases and the J gene end by 7 bases; junction bases not matched to a gene: 6. The CDR3 DNA sequence: TGCGCCAGCAGCCAACCGGGACAGGGGGCCGGGAATGAGCAGTTCTTC. Translation: CASSQPGQGAGNEQFF.

This chain connects TRBV7-9 to TRBJ1-5; D remains ambiguous. The V end was cut by 1 base, the J end by 7 bases, with 14 bases between. The V gene's germline CDR1 is SEHNR and CDR2 FQNEAQ (reference sequence). This CDR3 is 15 amino acids long. The CDR3 reads CASSLGVRGDQPQHF. CDR3 nucleotides: TGTGCCAGCAGCTTAGGCGTCCGGGGAGACCAGCCCCAGCATTTT.

The chain is built from TRBV4-3 and TRBJ2-1; 9 nucleotides align to TRBD2. CDR1 LGHNA and CDR2 YSLEER come from the germline V gene. This CDR3 spans 16 amino acids. V shed 0 bases and J 8 bases; nucleotides not matched to a gene: 8. CDR3 region: CASSQEGRGGLDEQFF. In DNA form, the CDR3 reads TGCGCCAGCAGCCAAGAGGGGCGGGGGGGCCTGGATGAGCAGTTCTTC.

This clonotype was recorded once. The chain recombines TRBV20-1 with TRBJ2-1, with D possibly being TRBD2 (7 bases). Trimming took 5 bases from V and 2 from J, leaving 16 bases between them. The length of the CDR3 is 15 residues. CDR1 is DFQATT and CDR2 is SNEGSKA in the germline V gene (reference sequence). The CDR3 nucleotides read TGCAGTGCTCGGCAGGGGCGGGGGACCTACAATGAGCAGTTCTTC. Protein product: CSARQGRGTYNEQFF.

The J gene is TRBJ1-1, the V gene TRBV5-1; no clear D gene. V lost 0 bases and J lost 2, with 14 bases in between. Looked up from germline, CDR1 is SGHRS and CDR2 is YFSETQ. The CDR3 is 16 residues long. CDR3 residues: CASSLAPFGVNTEAFF. The CDR3 region has the DNA TGCGCCAGCAGCTTGGCTCCCTTTGGAGTAAACACTGAAGCTTTCTTT.

The J gene is TRBJ2-1, the V gene TRBV6-5; maybe TRBD2 (6 bases). Germline V gene data show CDR1 as MNHEY and CDR2 as SVGAGI. Between the trimmed V and J ends, which lost 2 bases and 7 bases, there was a span of 12 bases. This CDR3 has 14 amino acids. CDR3 residues: CASSYGGVKNEQFF. Here the CDR3 DNA reads TGTGCCAGCAGTTACGGAGGGGTGAAGAATGAGCAGTTCTTC.

This clonotype was counted between two and nine times. The rearrangement links TRBV7-9 to TRBJ2-7; no reliable D call. In germline, CDR1 is SEHNR, CDR2 FQNEAQ (reference sequence). V was cut by 4 bases and J by 4 bases, with 14 bases left in between. This CDR3 region has 14 residues. The CDR3 spells CASSSANGRYEQYF. CDR3 in DNA: TGTGCCAGCAGCTCCGCCAACGGGCGGTACGAGCAGTACTTC.